The 18 T cell receptor beta chains presented below share a single source sample, sequenced in a study of PD-L1 blockade in urothelial cancer. The protocol was immunoSEQ multiplex PCR, while the TCRdb copy is restricted to in-frame clones and leaves out a portion. The sample shows tens of thousands of clones, approximately 85% of them seen only once. Time point here: peripheral blood 6 weeks after treatment start. This sample comprised PBMCs, obtained around atezolizumab (anti-PD-L1) treatment. These receptors were obtained from a man between 50 and 59 years old with urothelial cancer.

The chain uses TRBV5-1 and TRBJ1-2, with TRBD1 matching over 7 bases. The CDR3 has 14 residues. J was trimmed by 5 bases and V by 0 bases; bases with no gene match: 4. Germline V gene lookup returns CDR1 SGHRS and CDR2 YFSETQ. Here the CDR3 reads CASSLDGTVYGYTF. CDR3 coding DNA: TGCGCCAGCAGCTTGGACGGGACAGTTTATGGCTACACCTTC.

The V gene is TRBV9, the J gene TRBJ2-6; 13 positions agree with TRBD2. Germline V gene sequence: CDR1 SGDLS, CDR2 YYNGEE. The CDR3 consists of 18 residues. After removal of 2 bases from V and 1 base from J, the junction contained 3 bases not matched to a gene. CDR3 residues: CASSVQTSGRSGANVLTF. The CDR3 DNA is TGTGCCAGCAGCGTCCAGACTAGCGGGAGGTCTGGGGCCAACGTCCTGACTTTC.

V gene TRBV27 combines with J gene TRBJ2-7; TRBD2 is a possible D gene (5 bases). The V and J ends lost 3 bases and 0 bases respectively, with 18 bases between them. Germline lookup yields CDR1 MNHEY and CDR2 SMNVEV (reference sequence). The CDR3 spans 17 residues. The CDR3 DNA sequence: TGTGCCAGCAGTTTTGGGGAGACCTCGCACAGCTCCTACGAGCAGTACTTC. It is translated as CASSFGETSHSSYEQYF.

The rearrangement uses TRBV20-1 and TRBJ2-3; D not certain. There are 11 residues in the CDR3. Germline assignment: CDR1 DFQATT and CDR2 SNEGSKA (reference sequence). V lost 6 bases, J lost 1 base, and 5 bases lay in between. In DNA, the CDR3 is TGCAGTGCCCCTCGCACAGATACGCAGTATTTT. This codes for CSAPRTDTQYF.

The V call is TRBV29-1, the J call TRBJ1-5; possible D gene TRBD1, 5 bases. CDR3 length equals 13 residues. V gave up 6 bases and J gave up 3 bases, with 12 bases separating them. Germline V CDR1 and CDR2: SQVTM, ANQGSEA. The chain's CDR3 is CSVATENNQPQHF. The CDR3 nucleotides are TGCAGCGTAGCGACAGAAAACAATCAGCCCCAGCATTTT. The full variable domain, its missing parts supplied by reference TRBV29-1 and TRBJ1-5, is SAVISQKPSRDICQRGTSLTIQCQVDSQVTMMFWYRQQPGQSLTLIATANQGSEATYESGFVIDKFPISRPNLTFSTLTVSNMSPEDSSIYLCSVATENNQPQHFGDGTRLSIL.

The chain has TRBV5-1 and TRBJ1-1; D is undetermined. There are 15 residues in the CDR3. Germline V gene sequence: CDR1 SGHRS, CDR2 YFSETQ. V was cut by 0 bases and J by 6 bases, with 15 bases left in between. For the CDR3, the DNA is TGCGCCAGCAGCTTGGACGGGAACTTGGGATCTGAAGCTTTCTTT. Its translation is CASSLDGNLGSEAFF.

The chain carries TRBV11-2 and TRBJ2-7, with 8 bases lining up with TRBD1. Germline assignment: CDR1 SGHAT and CDR2 FQNNGV. CDR3 length: 16 amino acids. Trimming removed 1 base from V and 5 bases from J; junction bases left unmatched: 10. CDR3 DNA sequence: TGTGCCAGCAGCTTAGGTCCGGGGACAGGTAGCGACGAGCAGTACTTC. Translation: CASSLGPGTGSDEQYF.

To note about this clone: The junction does not match germline at one end; this may be a read error. J is TRBJ2-1 and V is TRBV11-2; 10 bases are a match to TRBD2. In germline, CDR1 is SGHAT, CDR2 FQNNGV. The CDR3 has 16 residues. CDR3 bases: TGTGCCAGCAGCTTAGGCCTAGCGGGAGCCTACCATGAGCAGTTCTTC. This sequence encodes CASSLGLAGAYHEQFF. The full variable domain, its missing parts supplied by reference TRBV11-2 and TRBJ2-1, is EAGVAQSPRYKIIEKRQSVAFWCNPISGHATLYWYQQILGQGPKLLIQFQNNGVVDDSQLPKDRFSAERLKGVDSTLKIQPAKLEDSAVYLCASSLGLAGAYHEQFFGPGTRLTVL.

CDR3 nucleotides: TGTGCCAGCAGCTTCCACGCGGGACTAGCGGGAGTCAATGAGCAGTTCTTC. This encodes CASSFHAGLAGVNEQFF. The rearrangement links TRBV27 to TRBJ2-1; 14 bases are a match to TRBD2. This CDR3 comprises 17 residues. The V gene end was trimmed by 6 bases and the J gene end by 6 bases; junction bases not matched to a gene: 10. The V gene's germline CDR1 is MNHEY and CDR2 SMNVEV (reference sequence).

The chain recombines TRBV5-5 with TRBJ2-7, with TRBD1 matching over 7 bases. The CDR3 is 15 amino acids. Germline loops: CDR1 SGHKS, CDR2 YYEKEE (reference sequence). V trimming: 2 bases; J trimming: 4 bases; junction bases outside the gene matches: 9. The CDR3 spells CASSLAGTAMYEQYF. CDR3 nucleotide sequence: TGTGCCAGCAGCTTAGCCGGGACAGCTATGTACGAGCAGTACTTC.

The gene calls are TRBV2 and TRBJ2-3, with TRBD1 matching 9 bases. The germline V gene has CDR1 SNHLY and CDR2 FYNNEI. The CDR3 runs 15 residues. J was trimmed by 5 bases and V by 1 base; bases with no gene match: 4. The CDR3 protein is CASSEDRGQGDTQYF. The CDR3 nucleotides are TGTGCCAGCAGTGAAGACAGGGGGCAGGGAGATACGCAGTATTTT.

A single count supports this clone. The rearrangement links TRBV2 to TRBJ1-5; 8 bases map to TRBD1. From germline, CDR1 is SNHLY and CDR2 FYNNEI. This CDR3 is 15 amino acids long. The trim removed 2 bases at V and 4 bases at J, leaving 4 bases unmatched. The CDR3 coding sequence is TGTGCCAGCAGTGAATGGACAGGGTCAAATCAGCCCCAGCATTTT. Residues: CASSEWTGSNQPQHF.

The V gene is TRBV2, the J gene TRBJ2-3; TRBD2 aligns across 10 bases. The CDR3 is 17 amino acids. J gave up 1 base and V 0 bases, and 4 bases lay outside the gene matches. Per germline, CDR1 SNHLY and CDR2 FYNNEI. CDR3 in amino acids: CASSEARLAGGTDTQYF. The CDR3 DNA follows: TGTGCCAGCAGTGAAGCGCGTCTAGCGGGGGGCACAGATACGCAGTATTTT.

A single count supports this clone. The rearrangement links TRBV30 to TRBJ1-5; the match to TRBD1 covers 7 bases. The CDR3 totals 12 residues. From germline, CDR1 is GTSNPN and CDR2 SVGIG (reference sequence). The V and J ends lost 3 bases and 6 bases, in that order; junction bases with no gene match: 2. DNA for the CDR3: TGTGCCTGGAGCAGGGGGACTCAGCCCCAGCATTTT. Translation gives CAWSRGTQPQHF.

V and J are TRBV14 and TRBJ2-7; D might be TRBD2 (5 bases). There are 13 residues in the CDR3. Looked up from germline, CDR1 is SGHDN and CDR2 is FVKESK. Trimming cost V 6 bases and J 3 bases, with 12 bases left between them. The DNA of the CDR3 is TGTGCCAGCAGACCAAGGGCGGGCTACGAGCAGTACTTC. The encoded protein is CASRPRAGYEQYF.

The chain is built from TRBV6-6 and TRBJ2-7, with D maybe TRBD1 (6 bases). Germline V gives CDR1 MNHNY, CDR2 SVGAGI (reference sequence). The CDR3 is 16 residues long. V dropped 7 bases and J dropped 0 bases, with 19 bases sitting between them. The CDR3 DNA follows: TGTGCCAGCACCGCTGGGGGCGGCCTGAGCTCCTACGAGCAGTACTTC. This encodes CASTAGGGLSSYEQYF.

Regarding this clone: Germline and junction disagree at one end, which may indicate a read error. The chain joins TRBV14 to TRBJ2-6; 9 bases line up with TRBD2. CDR1 is SGHDN, CDR2 FVKESK, per germline. The CDR3 totals 15 residues. The CDR3 coding sequence is TGTGCCAGCAGCCCCGGCGCGGGGGGGGACAACGTCCTGACTTTC. Its translation: CASSPGAGGDNVLTF.

The chain carries TRBV5-1 and TRBJ2-3; 12 nucleotides line up with TRBD2. The J segment lost 0 bases and the V segment lost 2 bases, leaving 7 bases of the junction unmatched. The germline CDR1 and CDR2 sequences are SGHRS and YFSETQ. This CDR3 is built from 18 residues. CDR3 protein: CASSFSLAGGVSTDTQYF. The CDR3 region has the DNA TGCGCCAGCAGCTTTAGTCTAGCGGGGGGGGTTAGCACAGATACGCAGTATTTT.